A selection of T cell receptor beta chains follows, all from one sample in a study of OX40 agonist ivuxolimab in advanced cancers. Produced via immunoSEQ multiplex PCR; TCRdb's table is partial and in-frame only. Among roughly 93,000 clones listed, roughly 94% were seen once. The sequences come from CD4+ or CD8+ T cells sorted from blood, collected in a trial of the OX40 agonist ivuxolimab. These receptor sequences come from an adult with an advanced solid tumor such as melanoma, head and neck, liver or kidney cancer. The CDR3 runs from the conserved cysteine through the conserved F or W. Each record gives: clone size, D gene, J gene, V gene, CDR3 protein, CDR3 DNA. D genes are given only for firm matches. Not all rows give a size; the values are once, few, many and, for expanded clones, a class.

NA	TRBD2	TRBJ2-1	TRBV6-4	CASAPSGGPVNEQFF	TGTGCCAGCGCCCCTAGCGGGGGACCTGTCAATGAGCAGTTCTTC
once	NA	TRBJ2-3	TRBV2	CASRPSGGRNTDTQYF	TGTGCCAGCAGGCCCAGTGGGGGGCGGAACACAGATACGCAGTATTTT
NA	NA	TRBJ2-7	TRBV5-1	CASSLASAGEQYF	TGCGCCAGCAGCTTGGCCTCCGCGGGGGAGCAGTACTTC
NA	NA	TRBJ1-4	TRBV28	CASSLRNEKLFF	TGTGCCAGCAGTTTGAGGAATGAAAAACTGTTTTTT
NA	TRBD1	TRBJ1-1	TRBV29-1	CSVGYVTGTEAFF	TGCAGCGTCGGATATGTGACAGGGACTGAAGCTTTCTTT
NA	NA	TRBJ2-5	TRBV7-2	CASSPSHQETQYF	TGTGCCAGCAGCCCGTCCCACCAAGAGACCCAGTACTTC
NA	NA	TRBJ2-7	TRBV19	CASSINRNYEQYF	TGTGCCAGTAGTATCAACAGAAACTACGAGCAGTACTTC
NA	NA	TRBJ1-1	TRBV6-1	CASSEPSVNTEAFF	TGTGCCAGCAGTGAACCGAGTGTGAACACTGAAGCTTTCTTT
NA	NA	TRBJ2-5	TRBV6-1	CASSEALLGPLGTQYF	TGTGCCAGCAGTGAAGCGCTTCTTGGACCGCTAGGGACCCAGTACTTC
NA	TRBD2	TRBJ2-1	TRBV11-2	CASSSHPTSGSSEQFF	TGTGCCAGCAGCTCCCATCCCACTAGCGGGAGTTCTGAGCAGTTCTTC
NA	NA	TRBJ2-3	TRBV6-1	CASSDQRARTDTQYF	TGTGCCAGCAGTGACCAACGGGCTCGCACAGATACGCAGTATTTT
NA	TRBD2	TRBJ2-7	TRBV6-1	CASSYREGGYEQYF	TGTGCCAGCAGTTATAGGGAGGGTGGCTACGAGCAGTACTTC
NA	NA	TRBJ1-4	TRBV27	CASRGGPRDEKLFF	TGTGCCAGCAGAGGGGGACCGCGCGATGAAAAACTGTTTTTT
NA	TRBD2	TRBJ2-3	TRBV5-1	CASKAGVGDTQYF	TGCGCCAGCAAAGCGGGAGTAGGAGATACGCAGTATTTT
NA	NA	TRBJ2-1	TRBV20-1	CSSLRYNEQFF	TGCAGTTCCCTCCGCTACAATGAGCAGTTCTTC
NA	NA	TRBJ1-5	TRBV6-5	CASRTNQPQHF	TGTGCCAGCAGAACTAATCAGCCCCAGCATTTT
once	NA	TRBJ1-1	TRBV18	CASSPPGIDVGTEAFF	TGTGCCAGCTCACCACCGGGCATCGACGTGGGCACTGAAGCTTTCTTT
NA	NA	TRBJ2-3	TRBV11-2	CASSSADTQYF	TGTGCCAGCAGCTCCGCAGATACGCAGTATTTT
NA	TRBD1	TRBJ2-5	TRBV10-3	CAIGRDRGETQYF	TGTGCCATCGGCCGGGACAGGGGAGAGACCCAGTACTTC
NA	TRBD1	TRBJ1-1	TRBV5-1	CASSSTTGPNTEAFF	TGCGCCAGCAGCTCGACGACAGGGCCTAACACTGAAGCTTTCTTT
NA	NA	TRBJ2-7	TRBV30	CAWSVKTEQYF	TGTGCCTGGAGTGTCAAGACAGAGCAGTACTTC
NA	NA	TRBJ1-1	TRBV19	CASTTLAENTEAFF	TGTGCCAGCACCACCCTCGCGGAGAACACTGAAGCTTTCTTT
NA	NA	TRBJ1-2	TRBV2	CASSAEHNYGYTF	TGTGCCAGCAGCGCAGAACATAACTATGGCTACACCTTC
once	NA	TRBJ1-4	TRBV6-6	CASSEHLTNEKLFF	TGTGCCAGCAGCGAACACCTAACTAATGAAAAACTGTTTTTT
NA	NA	TRBJ2-5	TRBV19	CASSIGGTRETQYF	TGTGCCAGTAGTATAGGGGGGACTCGAGAGACCCAGTACTTC
once	NA	TRBJ2-7	TRBV6-1	CASTGPGGYYEQYF	TGTGCCAGCACAGGACCCGGCGGGTACTACGAGCAGTACTTC
NA	NA	TRBJ2-7	TRBV6-5	CASRPTGDYEQYF	TGTGCCAGCAGACCCACTGGAGACTACGAGCAGTACTTC
NA	NA	TRBJ2-7	TRBV5-6	CASSLGPLGEQYF	TGTGCCAGCAGCTTGGGACCACTCGGTGAGCAGTACTTC
NA	NA	TRBJ2-7	TRBV27	CASSHGRGRPFEQYF	TGTGCCAGCAGTCACGGGAGGGGGCGCCCCTTCGAGCAGTACTTC
NA	TRBD2	TRBJ2-1	TRBV29-1	CSVEGSAGVANEQFF	TGCAGCGTTGAAGGATCAGCGGGAGTAGCCAATGAGCAGTTCTTC
NA	TRBD2	TRBJ2-7	TRBV6-5	CASSSGTSGPTDEQYF	TGTGCCAGCAGTTCCGGGACTAGCGGACCTACAGACGAGCAGTACTTC
NA	TRBD2	TRBJ2-7	TRBV19	CASSVLGTSGSYEQYF	TGTGCCAGTAGTGTACTTGGGACTAGCGGTTCCTACGAGCAGTACTTC